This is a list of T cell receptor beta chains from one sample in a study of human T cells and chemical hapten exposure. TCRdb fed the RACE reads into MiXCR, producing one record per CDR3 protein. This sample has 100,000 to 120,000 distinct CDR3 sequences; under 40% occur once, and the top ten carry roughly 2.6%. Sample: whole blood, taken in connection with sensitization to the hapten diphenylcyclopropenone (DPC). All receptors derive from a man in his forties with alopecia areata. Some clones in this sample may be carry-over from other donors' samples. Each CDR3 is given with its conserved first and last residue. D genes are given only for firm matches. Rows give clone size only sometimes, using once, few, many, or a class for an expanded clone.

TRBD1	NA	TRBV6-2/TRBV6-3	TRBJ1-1	TGTGCCAGCAGACGGACAGGGGCTCCTGAAGCTTTCTTT	CASRRTGAPEAFF
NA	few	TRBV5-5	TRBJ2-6	TGTGCCACCCCCATGGGGGGGCCTGGGGCCAACGTCCTGACTTTC	CATPMGGPGANVLTF
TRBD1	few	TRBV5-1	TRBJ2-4	TGCGCCAGCAGCGGGGGACAGGGAGCCAAAAACATTCAGTACTTC	CASSGGQGAKNIQYF
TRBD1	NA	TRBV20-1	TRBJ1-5	TGCAGTGCTAGAGATTTGACAGGGGTTGGACAGCCCCAGCATTTT	CSARDLTGVGQPQHF
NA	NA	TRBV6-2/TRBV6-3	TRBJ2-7	TGTGCCAGCAGTTACCGGACAAACTACGAGCAGTACTTC	CASSYRTNYEQYF
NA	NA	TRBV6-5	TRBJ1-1	TGTGCCAGCAGTTACGGGGGTTACACTGAAGCTTTCTTT	CASSYGGYTEAFF
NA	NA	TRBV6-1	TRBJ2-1	TGTGCCAGCAGTCCCAGGCGTTCTAACTACAATGAGCAGTTCTTC	CASSPRRSNYNEQFF
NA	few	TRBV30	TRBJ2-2	TGTGCCTGGAGTCCCGGAGCCGGGGAGCTGTTTTTT	CAWSPGAGELFF
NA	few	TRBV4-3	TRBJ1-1	TGCGCCAGCAGCCAAGACATCGCGAACACTGAAGCTTTCTTT	CASSQDIANTEAFF
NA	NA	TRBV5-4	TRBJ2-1	TGTGCCAGCAGCTTGGCGGGAAGCGGTGAGCAGTTCTTC	CASSLAGSGEQFF
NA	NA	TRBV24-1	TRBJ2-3	TGTGCCACCAGTGATTTTCCGTACACAGATACGCAGTATTTT	CATSDFPYTDTQYF
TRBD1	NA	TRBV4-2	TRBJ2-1	TGTGCCAGCAGCCAAGACGGACAGGACGACAATGAGCAGTTCTTC	CASSQDGQDDNEQFF
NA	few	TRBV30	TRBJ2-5	TGTGCCTGGAGTACTCCAGAAGGGGGGGGAGAGACCCAGTACTTC	CAWSTPEGGGETQYF
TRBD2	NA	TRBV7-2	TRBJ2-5	TGTGCCAGCAGCGACAGGCGGGAGGGAGGGGAGACCCAGTACTTC	CASSDRREGGETQYF
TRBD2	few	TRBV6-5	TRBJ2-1	TGTGCCAGCAGCTGGACTAGCGGGAGAGGGGATGAGCAGTTCTTC	CASSWTSGRGDEQFF
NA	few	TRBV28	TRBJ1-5	TGTGCCAGCAGTGGACAGAACAGCAATCAGCCCCAGCATTTT	CASSGQNSNQPQHF
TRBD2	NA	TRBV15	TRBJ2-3	TGTGCCACCAGTTCGTCGGGACTAGCGTCAGATACGCAGTATTTT	CATSSSGLASDTQYF
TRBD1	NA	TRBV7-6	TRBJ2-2	TGTGCCAGCAGCTTTTATGGACAGGATACTACCGGGGAGCTGTTTTTT	CASSFYGQDTTGELFF
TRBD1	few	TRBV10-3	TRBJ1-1	TGTGCCACGATGACAGGGGGCTTAAACACTGAAGCTTTCTTT	CATMTGGLNTEAFF
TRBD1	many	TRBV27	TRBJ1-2	TGTGCCAGCAGTTCAAGACAGGGATTCGCCTATGGCTACACCTTC	CASSSRQGFAYGYTF